The rows below give T cell receptor beta chains drawn from one sample of a study of T-cell memory formation after mild COVID-19. MiXCR was run by TCRdb on the 5' RACE reads, yielding one entry per CDR3 protein. The repertoire consists of about 58,000 distinct CDR3 sequences, with 28% occurring once and the leading ten covering roughly 43%. Sequencing used PBMCs or a T cell subset sorted from them (not recorded which). All receptors come from a man younger than 30 who had mild COVID-19 (a few samples of this study predate the infection). Cell type and time point are not known. Each CDR3 is given with its conserved first and last residue. D genes are given only for firm matches. Clone size, where shown, is once, few, many, or a class for clones that have expanded.

D gene	clone size	V gene	J gene	CDR3 protein	CDR3 DNA
TRBD1	once	TRBV29-1	TRBJ2-1	CSVEEARTGTSFF	TGCAGCGTTGAAGAGGCTCGGACAGGGACGTCGTTCTTC
TRBD2	.	TRBV11-2	TRBJ2-2	CASYRTSGVSTGELFF	TGTGCCAGCTATAGGACTAGCGGGGTTAGCACCGGGGAGCTGTTTTTT
.	.	TRBV11-2	TRBJ1-1	CASSLGQINTEAFF	TGTGCCAGCAGCTTAGGACAGATCAACACTGAAGCTTTCTTT
TRBD2	few	TRBV9	TRBJ2-1	CASSALAGGPNEQFF	TGTGCCAGCAGCGCACTAGCGGGGGGGCCAAATGAGCAGTTCTTC
.	few	TRBV5-4	TRBJ2-5	CASTPPGQETQYF	TGTGCCAGCACCCCTCCGGGGCAGGAGACCCAGTACTTC
.	.	TRBV7-9	TRBJ2-2	CASSPPRGLPGELFF	TGTGCCAGCAGCCCCCCCCGGGGACTCCCCGGGGAGCTGTTTTTT
.	.	TRBV7-9	TRBJ2-7	CASGRGTSPIYEQYF	TGTGCCAGCGGCCGCGGGACCTCCCCCATATACGAGCAGTACTTC
TRBD1	few	TRBV4-3	TRBJ2-5	CASSQAEGGWVETQYF	TGCGCCAGCAGCCAAGCGGAAGGGGGCTGGGTAGAGACCCAGTACTTC
TRBD1	few	TRBV27	TRBJ1-4	CASSLWGQGAEKLFF	TGTGCCAGCAGTTTATGGGGACAGGGGGCTGAAAAACTGTTTTTT
.	few	TRBV4-1	TRBJ1-1	CASSLRMNTEAFF	TGCGCCAGCAGCCTACGGATGAACACTGAAGCTTTCTTT
TRBD2	.	TRBV29-1	TRBJ2-1	CSGGLTSGNFYNEQFF	TGCAGCGGAGGTTTAACTAGCGGGAACTTCTACAATGAGCAGTTCTTC
.	few	TRBV4-1	TRBJ2-5	CASSSWGRFQETQYF	TGCGCCAGCAGCTCCTGGGGTCGGTTTCAAGAGACCCAGTACTTC
.	.	TRBV2	TRBJ2-3	CASRRKDTQYF	TGTGCCAGCAGGAGGAAAGATACGCAGTATTTT
.	.	TRBV5-6	TRBJ2-6	CASSPGANVLTF	TGTGCCAGCAGCCCCGGGGCCAACGTCCTGACTTTC
TRBD1	few	TRBV4-3	TRBJ2-1	CASSAGGVSYNEQFF	TGCGCCAGCAGCGCAGGGGGCGTCTCCTACAATGAGCAGTTCTTC
.	few	TRBV12-3/TRBV12-4	TRBJ2-3	CASSPVGGTDTQYF	TGTGCCAGCAGCCCGGTTGGGGGGACAGATACGCAGTATTTT
TRBD2	.	TRBV5-1	TRBJ2-5	CASSPGGGVLETQYF	TGCGCCAGCAGTCCCGGCGGGGGGGTCTTAGAGACCCAGTACTTC
.	.	TRBV20-1	TRBJ2-5	CSARGTAKQETQYF	TGCAGTGCTAGAGGGACAGCAAAACAAGAGACCCAGTACTTC
.	few	TRBV15	TRBJ2-3	CATSRGGQLQDTQYF	TGTGCCACCAGCAGGGGGGGCCAGCTACAAGATACGCAGTATTTT
TRBD2	.	TRBV7-6	TRBJ2-5	CASSLAGRGTEETQYF	TGTGCCAGCAGCTTAGCAGGGCGGGGGACTGAAGAGACCCAGTACTTC
TRBD2	few	TRBV7-2	TRBJ2-1	CASSSSGGSYNEQFF	TGTGCCAGCAGCTCTAGCGGGGGATCCTACAATGAGCAGTTCTTC
TRBD2	once	TRBV20-1	TRBJ2-7	CSAPGRLAQGNEQYF	TGCAGTGCTCCAGGGAGACTAGCGCAGGGTAACGAGCAGTACTTC